One T cell receptor beta chain is described in this entry. From RNA transcripts, TCR beta CDR3 regions were amplified. Primed by the HTBI set, a first-round RT-PCR was run on the TCR CDR3. A single record per CDR3 protein comes from TCRdb applying MiXCR to the multiplex PCR reads. The sample has around 300,000 distinct CDR3 sequences, about 13% seen once. The authors deemed Graves' hyperthyroidism stable absent ophthalmopathy progression within 18 months. Subjects aged 18 to 65 presented with newly diagnosed hyperthyroidism of less than 2 months' duration. This sample is drawn from a study of T cells in Graves' hyperthyroidism and ophthalmopathy. The V end was cut by 0 bases, the J end by 4 bases, with 5 bases between. The CDR3 spans 14 residues. CDR1 and CDR2 from the germline V gene are SGHRS and YFSETQ.

The rearrangement joins TRBV5-1 to TRBJ2-6, with D unclear. The sequenced sample was blood. This receptor was obtained from a woman between 40 and 55 years old with Graves' hyperthyroidism. The CDR3 loop reads CASSLDGGANVLTF. Written as DNA, the CDR3 is TGCGCCAGCAGCTTGGATGGGGGGGCCAACGTCCTGACTTTC.